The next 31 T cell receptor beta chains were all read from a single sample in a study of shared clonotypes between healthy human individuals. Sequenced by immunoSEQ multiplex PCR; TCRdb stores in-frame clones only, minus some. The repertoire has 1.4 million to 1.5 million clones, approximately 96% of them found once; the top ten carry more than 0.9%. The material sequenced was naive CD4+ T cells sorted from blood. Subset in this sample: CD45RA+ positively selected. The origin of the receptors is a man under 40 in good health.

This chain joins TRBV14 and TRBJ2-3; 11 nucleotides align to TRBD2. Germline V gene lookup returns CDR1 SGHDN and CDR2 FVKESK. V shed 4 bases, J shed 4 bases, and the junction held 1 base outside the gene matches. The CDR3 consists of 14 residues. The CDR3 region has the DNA TGTGCCAGCAGCCTAGCGGGAGGGTCAGATACGCAGTATTTT. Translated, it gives CASSLAGGSDTQYF.

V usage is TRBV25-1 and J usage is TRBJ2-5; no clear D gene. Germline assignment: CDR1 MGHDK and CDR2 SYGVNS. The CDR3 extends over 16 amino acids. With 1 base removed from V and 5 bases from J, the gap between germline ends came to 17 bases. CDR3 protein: CASSEFGASPVETQYF. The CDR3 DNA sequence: TGTGCCAGCAGTGAATTCGGCGCATCCCCGGTGGAGACCCAGTACTTC.

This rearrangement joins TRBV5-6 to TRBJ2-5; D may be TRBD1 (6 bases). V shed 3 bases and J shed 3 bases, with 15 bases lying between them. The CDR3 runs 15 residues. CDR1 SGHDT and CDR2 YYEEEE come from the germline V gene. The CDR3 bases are TGTGCCAGCAGCTCGCGCCGGAGACAGGAAGAGACCCAGTACTTC. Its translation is CASSSRRRQEETQYF.

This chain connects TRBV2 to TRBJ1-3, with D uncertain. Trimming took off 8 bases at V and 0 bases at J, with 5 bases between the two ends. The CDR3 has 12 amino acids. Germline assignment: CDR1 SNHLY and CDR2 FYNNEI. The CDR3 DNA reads TGTGCCAGCGTTCCCTCTGGAAACACCATATATTTT. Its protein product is CASVPSGNTIYF.

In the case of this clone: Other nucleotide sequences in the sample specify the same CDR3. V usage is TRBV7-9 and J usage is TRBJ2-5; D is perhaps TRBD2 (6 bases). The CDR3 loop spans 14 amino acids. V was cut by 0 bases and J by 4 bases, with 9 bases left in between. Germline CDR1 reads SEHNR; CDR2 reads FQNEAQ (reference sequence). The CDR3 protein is CASSLAGGGETQYF. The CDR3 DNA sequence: TGTGCCAGCAGCTTAGCGGGAGGTGGAGAGACCCAGTACTTC.

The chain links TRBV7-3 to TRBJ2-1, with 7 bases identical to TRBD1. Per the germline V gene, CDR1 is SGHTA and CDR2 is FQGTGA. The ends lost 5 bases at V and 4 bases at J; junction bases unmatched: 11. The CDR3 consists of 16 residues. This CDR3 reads CASSRSRDSSYNEQFF. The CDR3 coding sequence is TGTGCCAGCAGCCGCAGCCGGGACAGCTCTTACAATGAGCAGTTCTTC.

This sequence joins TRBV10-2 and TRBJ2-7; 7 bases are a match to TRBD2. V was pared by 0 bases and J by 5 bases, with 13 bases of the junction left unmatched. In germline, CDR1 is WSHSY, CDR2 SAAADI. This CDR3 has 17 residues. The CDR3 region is CASSESTFLAGEDEQYF. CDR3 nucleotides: TGCGCCAGCAGTGAGTCGACCTTCCTTGCGGGAGAAGACGAGCAGTACTTC.

CDR3 loop: CASSPDRTSRTEAFF. The CDR3 nucleotides are TGTGCCAGCTCACCTGACAGGACCTCTAGGACTGAAGCTTTCTTT. V gene TRBV18 combines with J gene TRBJ1-1; TRBD1 is a possible D gene (6 bases). CDR3 size: 15 residues. Per germline, CDR1 KGHSH and CDR2 LQKENI. V lost 3 bases to trimming and J lost 5 bases, with 16 bases between them.

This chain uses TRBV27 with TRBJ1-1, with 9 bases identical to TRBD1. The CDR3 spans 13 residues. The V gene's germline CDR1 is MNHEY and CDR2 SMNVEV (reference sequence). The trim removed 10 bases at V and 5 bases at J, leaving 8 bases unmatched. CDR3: CATLDRGWTEAFF. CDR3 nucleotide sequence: TGTGCCACCCTGGACAGGGGTTGGACTGAAGCTTTCTTT.

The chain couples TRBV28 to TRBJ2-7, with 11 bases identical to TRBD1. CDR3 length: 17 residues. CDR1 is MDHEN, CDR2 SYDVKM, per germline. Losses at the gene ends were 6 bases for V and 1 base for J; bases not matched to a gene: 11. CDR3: CASRTQGGTGGSYEQYF. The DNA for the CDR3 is TGTGCCAGCAGGACCCAGGGAGGGACAGGGGGTTCCTACGAGCAGTACTTC.

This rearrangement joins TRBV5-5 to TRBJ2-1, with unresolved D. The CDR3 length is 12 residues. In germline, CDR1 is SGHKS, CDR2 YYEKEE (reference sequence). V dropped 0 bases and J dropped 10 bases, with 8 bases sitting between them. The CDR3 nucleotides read TGTGCCAGCAGCTTGGCCTCTCGGGAGCAGTTCTTC. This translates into CASSLASREQFF.

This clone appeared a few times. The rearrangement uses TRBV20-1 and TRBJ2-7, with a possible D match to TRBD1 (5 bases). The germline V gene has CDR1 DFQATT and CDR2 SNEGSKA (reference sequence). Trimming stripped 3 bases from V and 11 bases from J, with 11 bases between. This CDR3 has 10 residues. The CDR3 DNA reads TGCAGTGCTAGCTTGGGGCCAGAGTACTTC. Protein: CSASLGPEYF.

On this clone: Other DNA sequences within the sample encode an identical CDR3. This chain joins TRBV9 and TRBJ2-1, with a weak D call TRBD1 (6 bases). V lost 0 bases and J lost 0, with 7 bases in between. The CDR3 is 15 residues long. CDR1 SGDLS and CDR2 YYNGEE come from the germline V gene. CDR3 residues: CASSVGRGSYNEQFF. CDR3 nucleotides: TGTGCCAGCAGCGTAGGCAGGGGCTCCTACAATGAGCAGTTCTTC.

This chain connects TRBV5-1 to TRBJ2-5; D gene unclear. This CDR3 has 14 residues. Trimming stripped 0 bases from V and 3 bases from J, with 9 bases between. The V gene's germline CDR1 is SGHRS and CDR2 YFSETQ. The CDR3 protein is CASSLEIAKETQYF. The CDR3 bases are TGCGCCAGCAGCTTGGAAATAGCAAAAGAGACCCAGTACTTC.

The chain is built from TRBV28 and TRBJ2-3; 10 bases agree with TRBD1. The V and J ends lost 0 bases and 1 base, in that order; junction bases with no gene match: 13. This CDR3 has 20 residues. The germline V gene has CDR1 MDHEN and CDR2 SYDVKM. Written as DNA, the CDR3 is TGTGCCAGCAGTTTATGGCCGGGACAGGGGAGTTTAGATGGCACAGATACGCAGTATTTT. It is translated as CASSLWPGQGSLDGTDTQYF. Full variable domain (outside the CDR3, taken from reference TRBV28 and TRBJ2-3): DVKVTQSSRYLVKRTGEKVFLECVQDMDHENMFWYRQDPGLGLRLIYFSYDVKMKEKGDIPEGYSVSREKKERFSLILESASTNQTSMYLCASSLWPGQGSLDGTDTQYFGPGTRLTVL.

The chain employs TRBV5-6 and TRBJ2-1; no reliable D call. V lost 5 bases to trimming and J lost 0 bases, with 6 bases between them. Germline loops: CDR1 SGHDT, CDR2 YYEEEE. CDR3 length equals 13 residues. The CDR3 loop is CASSTSSYNEQFF. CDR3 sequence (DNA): TGTGCCAGCAGTACGAGCTCCTACAATGAGCAGTTCTTC.

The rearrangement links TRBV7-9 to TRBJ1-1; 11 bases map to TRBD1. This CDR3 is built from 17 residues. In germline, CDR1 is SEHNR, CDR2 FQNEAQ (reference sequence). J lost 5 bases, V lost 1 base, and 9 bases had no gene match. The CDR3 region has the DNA TGTGCCAGCAGCTTAGTGGGACAGGGGGTCAGGGGAACTGAAGCTTTCTTT. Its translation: CASSLVGQGVRGTEAFF.

The CDR3 sequence is CASAPGAGGVETQYF. CDR3 in DNA: TGCGCCAGCGCTCCGGGGGCAGGGGGCGTGGAGACCCAGTACTTC. The chain carries TRBV5-1 and TRBJ2-5; 8 bases are a match to TRBD1. This CDR3 is built from 15 residues. The germline V gene has CDR1 SGHRS and CDR2 YFSETQ. The V gene end was trimmed by 7 bases and the J gene end by 5 bases; junction bases not matched to a gene: 13.

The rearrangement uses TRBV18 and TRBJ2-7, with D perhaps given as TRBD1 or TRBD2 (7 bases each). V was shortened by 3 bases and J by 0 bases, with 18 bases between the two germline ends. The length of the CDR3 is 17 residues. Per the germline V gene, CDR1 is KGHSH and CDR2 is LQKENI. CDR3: CASSPQGGARDSYEQYF. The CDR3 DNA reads TGTGCCAGCTCACCCCAGGGGGGGGCCCGGGACTCCTACGAGCAGTACTTC.

CDR3 sequence (DNA): TGCGCCAGCAGCTCCCGGACTGAAACCTACAATGAGCAGTTCTTC. Protein product: CASSSRTETYNEQFF. The genes are TRBV5-1 and TRBJ2-1; tentative D call: TRBD2 (5 bases). V was trimmed by 3 bases and J by 2 bases, leaving 12 bases between them. Germline lookup yields CDR1 SGHRS and CDR2 YFSETQ. There are 15 residues in the CDR3.

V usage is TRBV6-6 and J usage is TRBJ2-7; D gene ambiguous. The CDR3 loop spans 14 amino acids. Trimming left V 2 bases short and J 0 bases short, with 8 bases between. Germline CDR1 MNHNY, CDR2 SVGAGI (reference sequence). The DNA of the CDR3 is TGTGCCAGCAGTTACGAAGGTCGCTCCTACGAGCAGTACTTC. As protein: CASSYEGRSYEQYF.

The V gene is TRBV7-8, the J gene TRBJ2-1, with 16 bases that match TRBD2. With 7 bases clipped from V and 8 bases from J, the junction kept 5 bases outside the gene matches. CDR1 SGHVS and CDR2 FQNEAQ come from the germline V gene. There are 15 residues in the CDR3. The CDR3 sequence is CASNRGTSGRDEQFF. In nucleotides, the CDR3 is TGTGCCAGCAACCGAGGGACTAGCGGGAGGGATGAGCAGTTCTTC.

The chain's CDR3 is CASSDMGVAGELFF. The CDR3 bases are TGTGCCAGCAGTGATATGGGGGTGGCCGGGGAGCTGTTTTTT. The rearrangement links TRBV6-1 to TRBJ2-2; D is possibly TRBD1 or TRBD2 (5 bases each). V was clipped by 3 bases and J by 6 bases, with 11 bases between them. CDR3 length: 14 amino acids. CDR1 MNHNS and CDR2 SASEGT come from the germline V gene.

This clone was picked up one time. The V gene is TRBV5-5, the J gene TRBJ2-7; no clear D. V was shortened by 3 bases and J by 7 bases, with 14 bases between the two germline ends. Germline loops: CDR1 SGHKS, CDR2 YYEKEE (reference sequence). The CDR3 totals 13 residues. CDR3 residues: CASSYPGREEQYF. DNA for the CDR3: TGTGCCAGCAGCTACCCCGGGCGAGAGGAGCAGTACTTC.

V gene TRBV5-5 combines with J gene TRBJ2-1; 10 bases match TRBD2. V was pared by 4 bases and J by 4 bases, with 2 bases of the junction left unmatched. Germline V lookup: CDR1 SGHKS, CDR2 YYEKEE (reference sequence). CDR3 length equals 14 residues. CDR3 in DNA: TGTGCCAGCAGCCAGCGGGAGGGTTACAATGAGCAGTTCTTC. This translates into CASSQREGYNEQFF.

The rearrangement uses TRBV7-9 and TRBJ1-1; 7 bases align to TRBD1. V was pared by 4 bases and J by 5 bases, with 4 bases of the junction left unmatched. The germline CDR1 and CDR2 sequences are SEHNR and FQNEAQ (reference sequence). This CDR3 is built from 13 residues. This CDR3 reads CASSSLRGTEAFF. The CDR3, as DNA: TGTGCCAGCAGCTCCCTCAGGGGGACTGAAGCTTTCTTT.

The CDR3 region is CATSSEQGSSYEQYF. The CDR3, as DNA: TGTGCCACCAGCTCGGAACAGGGCAGCTCCTACGAGCAGTACTTC. The V gene is TRBV15, the J gene TRBJ2-7, with a tentative D call TRBD1 (6 bases). There are 15 residues in the CDR3. In germline, CDR1 is LNHNV, CDR2 YYDKDF (reference sequence). Trimming cost V 5 bases and J 0 bases, with 14 bases left between them.

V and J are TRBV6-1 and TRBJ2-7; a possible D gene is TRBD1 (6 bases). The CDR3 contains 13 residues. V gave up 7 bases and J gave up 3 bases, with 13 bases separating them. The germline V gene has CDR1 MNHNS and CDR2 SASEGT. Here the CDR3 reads CASTGQGYYEQYF. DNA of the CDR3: TGTGCCAGCACCGGGCAGGGGTACTACGAGCAGTACTTC.

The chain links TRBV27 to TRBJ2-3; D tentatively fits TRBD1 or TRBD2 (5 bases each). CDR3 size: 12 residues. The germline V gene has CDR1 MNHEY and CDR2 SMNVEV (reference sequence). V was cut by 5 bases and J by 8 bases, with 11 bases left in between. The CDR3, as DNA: TGTGCCAGCAGTCCCGTTGGGGGTACGCAGTATTTT. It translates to CASSPVGGTQYF.

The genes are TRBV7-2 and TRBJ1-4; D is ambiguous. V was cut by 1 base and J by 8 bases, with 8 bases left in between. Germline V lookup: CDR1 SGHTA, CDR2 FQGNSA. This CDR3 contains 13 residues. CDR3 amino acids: CASSLGREEKLFF. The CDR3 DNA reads TGTGCCAGCAGCTTAGGCCGGGAAGAAAAACTGTTTTTT.

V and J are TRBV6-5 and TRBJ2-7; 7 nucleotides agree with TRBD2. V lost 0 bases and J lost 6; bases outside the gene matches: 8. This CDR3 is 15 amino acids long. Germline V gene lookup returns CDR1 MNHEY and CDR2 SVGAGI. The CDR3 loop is CASSYSEAGASEQYF. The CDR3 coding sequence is TGTGCCAGCAGTTACTCGGAGGCGGGAGCATCCGAGCAGTACTTC.